This TCR beta chain came from a study of beta chain features in type 1 diabetes. Notes on the study in general: TCRB CDR3s from Type 1 diabetes patients were moderately but significantly shorter in all four CD4+ subsets.

Populations obtained by sorting all exceeded 98% purity. This clone has only a few counts. Its antigen is as yet unknown. Since all of the isolated RNA was reverse transcribed, expressed TCRB transcripts were what got sequenced. Naive, central memory and regulatory T cell samples produced a mean of approximately 3.6 million reads. Here immunoSEQ multiplex PCR was the method, and the copy in TCRdb shows in-frame clones only, minus some. The sample lists about 300,000 clones, approximately 13% occurring once. CDR1 and CDR2 (germline): SGDLS, YYNGEE. Trimming took 0 bases from V and 5 from J, leaving 17 bases between them. This CDR3 is built from 16 residues.

The origin of this receptor is a woman younger than 30 with type 1 diabetes. Sample: naive CD4+ T cells from blood. The chain employs TRBV9 and TRBJ1-1; maybe TRBD1 (5 bases). CDR3 in amino acids: CASSVAPGREGTEAFF. CDR3 nucleotides: TGTGCCAGCAGCGTAGCTCCAGGGAGGGAAGGAACTGAAGCTTTCTTT.